This entry describes one TCR beta chain. Its antigen is still unknown. This table comes from immunoSEQ multiplex PCR, and its TCRdb copy is limited to in-frame clones, with some not included. The sample lists about 700,000 clones, approximately 90% occurring once. This record belongs to a study of shared clonotypes between healthy human individuals. The study's findings and limits: There were few donors, and this limited the genetic and exposure-history diversity represented.

The naive CD8 fraction comprised CD45RO-negative cells positively selected for CCR7 and excluded terminally differentiated effector memory CD45RA+ cells. Trimming took off 6 bases at V and 1 base at J, with 9 bases between the two ends. This CDR3 has 13 amino acids. CDR1 is MRHNA, CDR2 SNTAGT, per germline. This chain uses TRBV6-4 with TRBJ1-1, with D uncertain. The clonotype originates from a man between 25 and 39 years old in good health. Sequencing was done on a sample of naive CD8+ T cells sorted from blood. The CDR3 sequence: CASRERRNTEAFF. For the CDR3, the DNA is TGTGCCAGCAGGGAACGACGGAACACTGAAGCTTTCTTT.